This T cell receptor beta chain was sequenced in a study of blood T cells in healthy people across ages. General observations from the study: Higher diversity and more naive CD4+ cells were features of long-lived donors, compared to aged donors.

On this clonotype: What it binds is unknown.

Primed by a sample-barcoded 5' primer and a J-beta primer mix, a second PCR proceeded for roughly 7 to 12 cycles. There were at least 2.5 million CDR3-containing paired-end reads obtained from each sample. TCRdb processed the 5' RACE reads anew with MiXCR; each CDR3 protein has one entry. The sample holds about 780,000 distinct CDR3 sequences, 35% to 60% seen once. CDR3 length: 16 amino acids. V lost 0 bases to trimming and J lost 2 bases; unmatched junction nucleotides: 7. Germline-derived CDR1 and CDR2 are DFQATT and SNEGSKA (reference sequence). Sequencing was performed on blood. The TCR was taken from a man older than 75 in good health. The V gene is TRBV20-1, the J gene TRBJ1-2; TRBD1 matches at 9 bases. The CDR3 loop reads CSARDVNRGRNYGYTF. The CDR3 DNA reads as TGCAGTGCTAGAGACGTAAACAGGGGGCGCAACTATGGCTACACCTTC.